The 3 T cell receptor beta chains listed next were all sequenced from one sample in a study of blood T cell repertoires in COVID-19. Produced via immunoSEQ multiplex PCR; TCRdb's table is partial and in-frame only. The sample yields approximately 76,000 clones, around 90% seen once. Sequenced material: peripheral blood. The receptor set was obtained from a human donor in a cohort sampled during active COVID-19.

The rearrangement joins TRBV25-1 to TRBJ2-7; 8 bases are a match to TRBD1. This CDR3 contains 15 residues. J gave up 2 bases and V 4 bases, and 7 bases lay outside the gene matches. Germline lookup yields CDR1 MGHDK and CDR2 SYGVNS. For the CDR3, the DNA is TGTGCCAGCAGTGGATGGGACAGGACAACCTACGAGCAGTACTTC. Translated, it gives CASSGWDRTTYEQYF.

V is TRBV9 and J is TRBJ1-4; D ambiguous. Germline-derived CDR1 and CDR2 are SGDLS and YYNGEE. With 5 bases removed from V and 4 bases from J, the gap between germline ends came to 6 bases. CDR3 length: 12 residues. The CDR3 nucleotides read TGTGCCAGCAGTTCGGGTAATGAAAAACTGTTTTTT. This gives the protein CASSSGNEKLFF. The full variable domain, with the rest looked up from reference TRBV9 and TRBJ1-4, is DSGVTQTPKHLITATGQRVTLRCSPRSGDLSVYWYQQSLDQGLQFLIQYYNGEERAKGNILERFSAQQFPDLHSELNLSSLELGDSALYFCASSSGNEKLFFGSGTQLSVL.

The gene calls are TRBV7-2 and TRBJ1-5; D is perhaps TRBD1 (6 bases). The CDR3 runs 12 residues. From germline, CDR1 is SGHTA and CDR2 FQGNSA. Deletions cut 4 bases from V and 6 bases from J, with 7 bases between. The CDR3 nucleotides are TGTGCCAGCAGCTCACAGGGTCAGCCCCAGCATTTT. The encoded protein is CASSSQGQPQHF.